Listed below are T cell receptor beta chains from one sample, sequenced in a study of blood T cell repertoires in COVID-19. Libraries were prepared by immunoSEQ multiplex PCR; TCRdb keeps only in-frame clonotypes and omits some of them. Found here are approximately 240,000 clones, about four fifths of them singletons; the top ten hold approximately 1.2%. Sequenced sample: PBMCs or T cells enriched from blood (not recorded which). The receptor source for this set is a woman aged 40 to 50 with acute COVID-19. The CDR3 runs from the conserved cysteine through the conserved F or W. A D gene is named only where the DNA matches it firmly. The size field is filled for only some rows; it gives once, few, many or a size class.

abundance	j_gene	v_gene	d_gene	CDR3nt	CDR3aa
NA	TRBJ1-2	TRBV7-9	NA	TGTGCCAGCAGCCTAGACTACAACGGTGGCTACACCTTC	CASSLDYNGGYTF
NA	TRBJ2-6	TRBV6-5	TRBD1	TGTGCCAGCAGTTACGGGACAGGCAGTCTTCTCCTGACTTTC	CASSYGTGSLLLTF
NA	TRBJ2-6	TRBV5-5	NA	TGTGCCAGCAGCTTTGTAGTAGCCTCTGGGGCCAACGTCCTGACTTTC	CASSFVVASGANVLTF
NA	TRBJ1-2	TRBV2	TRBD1	TGTGCCAGCATGGACGGGACAGGGGGCCTTTTTAGCTATGGCTACACCTTC	CASMDGTGGLFSYGYTF
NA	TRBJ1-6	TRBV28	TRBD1	TGTGCCAGCAGTCCCCCCAGGGGGCGATGGCGGCGAGATTCACCCCTCCACTTT	CASSPPRGRWRRDSPLHF
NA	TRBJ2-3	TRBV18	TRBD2	TGTGCCAGCTTAAAGACTAGCGGGCGAGATACGCAGTATTTT	CASLKTSGRDTQYF
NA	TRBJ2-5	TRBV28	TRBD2	TGTGCCAGCAGGGAAGCGGGAGTGGGGCAAGAGACCCAGTACTTC	CASREAGVGQETQYF
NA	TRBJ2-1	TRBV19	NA	TGTGCCAGTAGTATTGGGCACTTCGGCAATGAGCAGTTCTTC	CASSIGHFGNEQFF
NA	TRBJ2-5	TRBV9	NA	TGTGCCAGCAGCGTAGGGACAGTCCAAGAGACCCAGTACTTC	CASSVGTVQETQYF
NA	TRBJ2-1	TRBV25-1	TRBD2	TGTGCCACCTCGGGACTAGCTGAACAAGAGCAGTTCTTC	CATSGLAEQEQFF
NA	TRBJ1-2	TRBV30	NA	TGTGCCTGGAAGCAGGGGCAGGGGAACTATGGCTACACCTTC	CAWKQGQGNYGYTF
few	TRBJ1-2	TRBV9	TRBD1	TGTGCCAGCAGCCTCCGACAGGGGACCTTTCCTTCGTCAAGTGGCTACACCTTC	CASSLRQGTFPSSSGYTF
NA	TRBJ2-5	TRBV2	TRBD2	TGTGCCAGCAGAGCGGGACTAGCGGGAGGAACCGTACAAGAGACCCAGTACTTC	CASRAGLAGGTVQETQYF
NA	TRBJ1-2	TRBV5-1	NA	TGCGCCAGCAGCCCTACGGGTGACTATGGCTACACCTTC	CASSPTGDYGYTF
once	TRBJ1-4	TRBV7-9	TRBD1	TGTGCCAGCAGTCGACAGGGAACTAATGAAAAACTGTTTTTT	CASSRQGTNEKLFF
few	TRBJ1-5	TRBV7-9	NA	TGTGCCAGCAGCGATGGAGGGCAGCCCCAGCATTTT	CASSDGGQPQHF
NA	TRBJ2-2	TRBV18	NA	TGTGCCAGCTCACCACCGAGGGGGGGGAAGAACACCGGGGAGCTGTTTTTT	CASSPPRGGKNTGELFF
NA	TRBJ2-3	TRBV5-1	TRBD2	TGCGCCAGCAGCTTCCCTAGCGGATCAGATACGCAGTATTTT	CASSFPSGSDTQYF
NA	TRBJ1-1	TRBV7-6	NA	TGTGCCAGCAGCTTAGCGGCACAGGCGATGAACACTGAAGCTTTCTTT	CASSLAAQAMNTEAFF
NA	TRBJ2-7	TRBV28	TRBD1	TGTGCCAGCAGCCGACAGGGGGGTCGCTACGAGCAGTACTTC	CASSRQGGRYEQYF
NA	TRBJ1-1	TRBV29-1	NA	TGCAGCGTTGAAGATCATGCAGGGCTGAACACTGAAGCTTTCTTT	CSVEDHAGLNTEAFF
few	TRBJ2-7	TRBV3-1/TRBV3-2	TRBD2	TGTGCCAGCAGCCCCCGGACTAGCTCCTACGAGCAGTACTTC	CASSPRTSSYEQYF
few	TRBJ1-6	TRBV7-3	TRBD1	TGTGCCAGCAGCAGACAGGGGGGCTCACCCCTCCACTTT	CASSRQGGSPLHF
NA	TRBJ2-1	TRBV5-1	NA	TGCGCCAGCAGCTTGGTAGGCGCTAGTGAGCAGTTCTTC	CASSLVGASEQFF
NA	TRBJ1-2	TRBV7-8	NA	TGTGCCAGCAGCCGCGACAGGAAGCTTGGCTACACCTTC	CASSRDRKLGYTF
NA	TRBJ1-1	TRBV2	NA	TGTGCCAGCAGATTACAGGGGAACACTGAAGCTTTCTTT	CASRLQGNTEAFF
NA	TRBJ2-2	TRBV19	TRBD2	TGTGCCAGTAGTATAAGGCTCGTAGCGGGAGGTAACACCGGGGAGCTGTTTTTT	CASSIRLVAGGNTGELFF
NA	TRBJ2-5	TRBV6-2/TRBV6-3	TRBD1	TGTGCCAGCAGTTACACGACAGGGCTGGAGACCCAGTACTTC	CASSYTTGLETQYF
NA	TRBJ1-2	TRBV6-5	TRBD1	TGTGCCAGCAATTGGGACAGGCTCTATGGCTACACCTTC	CASNWDRLYGYTF
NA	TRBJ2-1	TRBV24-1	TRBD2	TGTGCCACCAGTGATACTTATAGCGGGGGCAGCTCCTACAATGAGCAGTTCTTC	CATSDTYSGGSSYNEQFF
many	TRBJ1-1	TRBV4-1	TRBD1	TGCGCCAGCAGCGAAACCGGGACAGCGAACACTGAAGCTTTCTTT	CASSETGTANTEAFF
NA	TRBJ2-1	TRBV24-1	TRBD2	TGTGCCACCAGTGATTTGACTAGCGGGGACGAGCAGTTCTTC	CATSDLTSGDEQFF
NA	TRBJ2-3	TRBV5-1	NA	TGCGCCAGCAGCTTGGGGGCACCCACAGATACGCAGTATTTT	CASSLGAPTDTQYF
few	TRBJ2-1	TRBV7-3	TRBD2	TGTGCCAGCAGCTTGGGAGGGACTAGCGGGTATATCAATGAGCAGTTCTTC	CASSLGGTSGYINEQFF
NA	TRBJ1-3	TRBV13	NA	TGTGCCAGCAGCTTAGGTCCCGGGAGCGCTGGAAACACCATATATTTT	CASSLGPGSAGNTIYF
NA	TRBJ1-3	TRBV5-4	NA	TGTGCCAGCAGCTTGCGTGACAGCCCTGGAAACACCATATATTTT	CASSLRDSPGNTIYF
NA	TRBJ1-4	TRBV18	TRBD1	TGTGCCAGCTCATCTGGACAGGGGGTTAATGAAAAACTGTTTTTT	CASSSGQGVNEKLFF